The rows below give T cell receptor beta chains drawn from one sample of a study of cytotoxic CD8 clonotypes in ibrutinib-treated CLL. TCRdb's copy holds only in-frame clones and misses some; the assay was immunoSEQ multiplex PCR. The table has more than 200,000 clones, roughly 65% seen once; the top ten hold 5.9%. Sequences were derived from PBMCs, sampled after 12 months of ibrutinib treatment. All receptors come from a human donor with chronic lymphocytic leukemia. CDR3s include the opening cysteine and the closing phenylalanine or tryptophan. The D gene is left open where the match is weak. Part of the rows lack a size; the others show once, few, many or a class for expanded clones.

clone size	V gene	J gene	D gene	CDR3 DNA	CDR3 protein
.	TRBV5-1	TRBJ2-2	.	TGCGCCACCCACCCCTCGACGAACACCGGGGAGCTGTTTTTT	CATHPSTNTGELFF
.	TRBV14	TRBJ2-2	TRBD2	TGTGCCAGCAGCCATATGCGGGAGGGAAGAACCGGGGAGCTGTTTTTT	CASSHMREGRTGELFF
once	TRBV28	TRBJ2-1	TRBD2	TGTGCCAGCCGGGGGGTAAACTATTACAATGAGCAGTTCTTC	CASRGVNYYNEQFF
.	TRBV5-1	TRBJ1-2	.	TGCGCCAGCAGCTTGAACCAGGGTTATGGCTACACCTTC	CASSLNQGYGYTF
.	TRBV9	TRBJ1-2	.	TGTGCCAGCAGCGTAGCGGGGGGAGCGAACTATGGCTACACCTTC	CASSVAGGANYGYTF
few	TRBV21-1	TRBJ2-7	.	TGTGCCAGCAGCAAAGCCGGGCCCCATGGCAGGTTGAGCTCCTACGAGCAGTACTTC	CASSKAGPHGRLSSYEQYF
.	TRBV29-1	TRBJ1-2	TRBD1	TGCAGCGCTCTACAGGGGGCGATTAACTATGGCTACACCTTC	CSALQGAINYGYTF
.	TRBV7-9	TRBJ1-1	.	TGTGCCAGCAGCTCGGGTGGACGAGGGAACACTGAAGCTTTCTTT	CASSSGGRGNTEAFF
.	TRBV9	TRBJ2-2	.	TGTGCCAGCAGCGTAGGGCTACTGGAAACCGGGGAGCTGTTTTTT	CASSVGLLETGELFF
.	TRBV11-3	TRBJ2-2	.	TGTGCCAGCAGACAAGCAGGGTACACCGGGGAGCTGTTTTTT	CASRQAGYTGELFF
.	TRBV30	TRBJ1-1	.	TGTGCCTGGGACCCGGGGGGGAACACTGAAGCTTTCTTT	CAWDPGGNTEAFF
.	TRBV2	TRBJ1-2	TRBD1	TGTGCCAGCAGTGTACAGGGGGTCTATGGCTACACCTTC	CASSVQGVYGYTF
.	TRBV6-4	TRBJ1-2	.	TGTGCCAGCAGTGACGGGGGCAGGGGCCATTATGGCTACACCTTC	CASSDGGRGHYGYTF
.	TRBV5-4	TRBJ1-4	TRBD1	TGTGCCAGCAGCTTGGTTGCGACAGGGAATGAAAAACTGTTTTTT	CASSLVATGNEKLFF
.	TRBV15	TRBJ2-1	TRBD1	TGTGCCACCAGCAGGAGGGACAGGGCACCCTACAATGAGCAGTTCTTC	CATSRRDRAPYNEQFF
.	TRBV15	TRBJ2-2	.	TGTGCCACCAGCGTCAGGACTAACACCGGGGAGCTGTTTTTT	CATSVRTNTGELFF
.	TRBV29-1	TRBJ1-4	.	TGCAGCGCCGGGAATGAAAAACTGTTTTTT	CSAGNEKLFF
.	TRBV30	TRBJ1-5	TRBD1	TGTGCCTGGAGTCGGGACAGCCATAGCAATCAGCCCCAGCATTTT	CAWSRDSHSNQPQHF
once	TRBV5-1	TRBJ1-2	.	TGCGCCAGCAGCTTAAACCCGGGCCTCGAAGACTATGGCTACACCTTC	CASSLNPGLEDYGYTF
.	TRBV19	TRBJ2-5	TRBD2	TGTGCCAGTAGTCCCCAGGGAGGGCCGGAGGAGACCCAGTACTTC	CASSPQGGPEETQYF